The sequence of this T cell receptor (beta chain) was determined in a study of tumor-infiltrating lymphocytes in primary liver carcinoma. Study background: Primary liver carcinomas in the patients were surgically resected. With diameters of roughly 4.2 to 10 cm, tumors were stage T1-T3 N0M0.

The investigators made TCR beta cDNA from approximately 0.5 ug total RNA, using a constant-region primer. Three nested multiplex PCR rounds of slightly modified ARM-PCR generated TCR beta libraries. TRBV1-TRBV30 forward primers paired with a C-beta reverse primer were used in the first two PCR rounds, which ran approximately 10 cycles each. TCRdb re-analysed the multiplex PCR reads in MiXCR, keeping a single row per CDR3 protein. The repertoire consists of 300,000 to 350,000 distinct CDR3 sequences, with around 60% occurring once and the leading ten covering roughly 6.5%. The source of the blood RNA was unsorted whole blood, and germline DNA was extracted as well. Between the trimmed V and J ends, which lost 5 bases and 2 bases, there was a span of 16 bases. The CDR3 contains 16 residues. Germline V gene data show CDR1 as SGHAT and CDR2 as FQNNGV.

The V and J genes are TRBV11-2 and TRBJ1-3; D is possibly TRBD1 (5 bases). The receptor was derived from a man aged 35 to 55 with primary liver carcinoma and hepatitis B virus infection. Sequenced: peripheral blood. This CDR3 is CASSLMDNLPGNTIYF. The DNA for the CDR3 is TGTGCCAGCAGCCTTATGGACAATCTCCCTGGAAACACCATATATTTT.